Listed here is a single T cell receptor beta chain. These data belong to a study of blood T cell repertoires in COVID-19. Study background: Sites in the United States, Italy and Spain provided acute and convalescent COVID-19 samples. Sample material is recorded as cDNA or gDNA derived from T cells, B-cell-depleted T cells, or PBMCs.

Authors' methods: The assay estimated nucleated cells by amplifying reference gene primers. Libraries were prepared by immunoSEQ multiplex PCR; TCRdb keeps only in-frame clonotypes and omits some of them. The D gene and trimming were derived from the DNA, and the V and J assignments and clone size from that table. The sample shows 200,000 to 300,000 clones, roughly 87% of them seen only once. Germline lookup yields CDR1 MNHEY and CDR2 SMNVEV (reference sequence). The ends were cut back, 11 bases at V and 8 bases at J, with 18 bases in the middle. CDR3 length: 12 amino acids. The chain carries TRBV27 and TRBJ1-2; D uncertain. Sequences were obtained from peripheral blood. The TCR originated in a man aged 18 to 29 with active or convalescent COVID-19. The DNA of the CDR3 is TGTGCCCCCCATAGAGGGATCGGGGGCTACACCTTC. Protein: CAPHRGIGGYTF.